Listed below are T cell receptor beta chains from one sample, sequenced in a study of post-analysis software for immune sequencing data. A single record per CDR3 protein comes from TCRdb applying MiXCR to the PCR reads. The repertoire includes 450,000 to 700,000 distinct CDR3 sequences, roughly 45% of them detected once, and roughly 1.7% sits in the top ten. Material: blood. These receptors were obtained from a girl under 18 with multiple sclerosis. CDR3s include the opening cysteine and the closing phenylalanine or tryptophan. The D gene is left open where the match is weak. Clone size, where shown, is once, few, many, or a class for clones that have expanded.

J: TRBJ1-2
size: -
V: TRBV6-5
D: -
CDR3: CASSYRGVSNYGYTF
DNA: TGTGCCAGCAGTTACCGAGGGGTATCGAACTATGGCTACACCTTC

J: TRBJ1-2
size: -
V: TRBV29-1
D: TRBD1
CDR3: CSVRGQAHYGYTF
DNA: TGCAGCGTTCGAGGACAGGCCCACTATGGCTACACCTTC

J: TRBJ2-1
size: few
V: TRBV7-2
D: TRBD2
CDR3: CASSFGRGDEQFF
DNA: TGTGCCAGCAGCTTCGGGCGGGGGGATGAGCAGTTCTTC

J: TRBJ1-2
size: -
V: TRBV12-3/TRBV12-4
D: -
CDR3: CASSFGNNANYGYTF
DNA: TGTGCCAGCAGTTTCGGGAACAACGCTAACTATGGCTACACCTTC

J: TRBJ2-7
size: -
V: TRBV6-6
D: TRBD1
CDR3: CASSPTGDRGTYEQYF
DNA: TGTGCCAGCAGTCCTACAGGGGACAGGGGGACCTACGAGCAGTACTTC

J: TRBJ2-7
size: -
V: TRBV5-1
D: -
CDR3: CASSLVDSYSYEQYF
DNA: TGCGCCAGCAGCTTGGTTGACAGTTATTCCTACGAGCAGTACTTC

J: TRBJ2-6
size: few
V: TRBV12-3/TRBV12-4
D: -
CDR3: CASSKHGSGANVLTF
DNA: TGTGCCAGCAGTAAACACGGCTCTGGGGCCAACGTCCTGACTTTC

J: TRBJ1-1
size: -
V: TRBV4-1
D: -
CDR3: CASRGIIRNTEAFF
DNA: TGCGCCAGCAGGGGAATCATCAGGAACACTGAAGCTTTCTTT

J: TRBJ2-2
size: -
V: TRBV6-5
D: TRBD1
CDR3: CASRLQGASTGELFF
DNA: TGTGCCAGCAGACTACAGGGGGCGTCCACCGGGGAGCTGTTTTTT

J: TRBJ2-3
size: few
V: TRBV10-3
D: -
CDR3: CAISDFSGADTQYF
DNA: TGTGCCATCAGCGACTTCTCAGGTGCAGATACGCAGTATTTT

J: TRBJ2-5
size: few
V: TRBV4-2
D: TRBD2
CDR3: CASSQDKVGGVQETQYF
DNA: TGTGCCAGCAGCCAAGATAAGGTGGGGGGGGTACAAGAGACCCAGTACTTC

J: TRBJ1-2
size: -
V: TRBV7-3
D: -
CDR3: CASSPHGGTDGYTF
DNA: TGTGCCAGCAGCCCCCATGGAGGGACGGATGGCTACACCTTC

J: TRBJ2-7
size: few
V: TRBV5-5
D: -
CDR3: CASSHYEQYF
DNA: TGTGCCAGCAGCCACTACGAGCAGTACTTC

J: TRBJ2-5
size: -
V: TRBV5-1
D: TRBD1
CDR3: CASSSFSGQGGETQYF
DNA: TGCGCCAGCAGCTCCTTTTCTGGACAGGGCGGGGAGACCCAGTACTTC

J: TRBJ1-1
size: few
V: TRBV6-1
D: -
CDR3: CASSEVKETEAFF
DNA: TGTGCCAGCAGTGAAGTAAAGGAAACTGAAGCTTTCTTT

J: TRBJ2-7
size: -
V: TRBV6-5
D: TRBD1
CDR3: CASGEGAAYEQYF
DNA: TGTGCCAGCGGTGAGGGGGCGGCCTACGAGCAGTACTTC

J: TRBJ1-2
size: few
V: TRBV29-1
D: -
CDR3: CSVMSVQAANYGYTF
DNA: TGCAGCGTTATGTCAGTCCAGGCCGCTAACTATGGCTACACCTTC

J: TRBJ2-1
size: few
V: TRBV7-3
D: -
CDR3: CASSLRSGEQFF
DNA: TGTGCCAGCAGCTTACGGTCCGGTGAGCAGTTCTTC

J: TRBJ1-1
size: -
V: TRBV12-3/TRBV12-4
D: -
CDR3: CASTEMAGHTEAFF
DNA: TGTGCCAGCACCGAAATGGCCGGGCACACTGAAGCTTTCTTT

J: TRBJ2-7
size: -
V: TRBV6-1
D: -
CDR3: CASKRGGEPYEQYF
DNA: TGTGCCAGCAAGAGGGGCGGGGAACCCTACGAGCAGTACTTC

J: TRBJ2-3
size: -
V: TRBV10-3
D: TRBD2
CDR3: CAISVLAGRTDTQYF
DNA: TGTGCCATCAGTGTACTAGCGGGCCGCACAGATACGCAGTATTTT

J: TRBJ1-2
size: -
V: TRBV20-1
D: TRBD1
CDR3: CSARDANLRGQGYGYTF
DNA: TGCAGTGCTAGAGATGCTAACCTCAGGGGGCAGGGCTATGGCTACACCTTC

J: TRBJ2-5
size: -
V: TRBV11-2
D: TRBD1
CDR3: CASSSTGEQETQYF
DNA: TGTGCCAGCAGCTCGACAGGGGAACAAGAGACCCAGTACTTC

J: TRBJ1-2
size: -
V: TRBV10-3
D: TRBD1
CDR3: CAISQTGGIDGYTF
DNA: TGTGCCATCAGCCAGACAGGGGGCATCGATGGCTACACCTTC